Each of the 10 T cell receptor beta chains below was sequenced from the same sample in a study of CD8 T cells in Susac syndrome. Reverse transcription used roughly 0.5 to 1 ug RNA and random hexamers. One entry per CDR3 protein, called by TCRdb with MiXCR from the immunoSEQ multiplex PCR reads. The sample holds 90,000 to 150,000 distinct CDR3 sequences, around 90% seen once. Source material: CD4+ T cells from PBMCs. These receptors all stem from a human donor in good health.

The chain links TRBV20-1 to TRBJ2-5; 8 bases are shared with TRBD2. Germline V gene lookup returns CDR1 DFQATT and CDR2 SNEGSKA (reference sequence). The CDR3 covers 13 residues. V was pared by 3 bases and J by 4 bases, with 4 bases of the junction left unmatched. CDR3 DNA sequence: TGCAGTGCTAGTCGCGGGGGGACAGAGACCCAGTACTTC. Its protein is CSASRGGTETQYF.

The V call is TRBV12-3 or TRBV12-4, the J call TRBJ2-3; TRBD1 or TRBD2 may be the D gene (6 bases each). The CDR3 length is 15 residues. Trimming stripped 6 bases from V and 1 base from J, with 14 bases between. DNA for the CDR3: TGTGCCAGCAGGCTCCACGGGGGCGGCACAGATACGCAGTATTTT. It translates to CASRLHGGGTDTQYF.

Regarding this clonotype: Germline is not matched at one junction end, which may reflect a read error. CDR3 bases: TGTGCCAGCAGTAAAGGTCGAACCTACGAGCAGTACTTC. It specifies CASSKGRTYEQYF. The chain links TRBV19 to TRBJ2-7; D not certain. This CDR3 comprises 13 residues. CDR1 LNHDA and CDR2 SQIVND come from the germline V gene (reference sequence).

This clonotype was recorded once. J is TRBJ1-5 and V is TRBV7-8; 8 bases are a match to TRBD1. The junction had 11 bases not matched to a gene; V was cut back by 5 bases and J by 5 bases. CDR3 length equals 16 residues. The germline gives CDR1 SGHVS, CDR2 FQNEAQ. As DNA, the CDR3 is TGTGCCAGCAGCGTTAGAATAGGACAGGGCGATCAGCCCCAGCATTTT. Encoded protein: CASSVRIGQGDQPQHF.

The chain is built from TRBV7-9 and TRBJ2-1; TRBD2 aligns across 11 bases. Trimming cost V 5 bases and J 4 bases; bases outside gene matches: 7. The germline gives CDR1 SEHNR, CDR2 FQNEAQ (reference sequence). The CDR3 runs 16 residues. In DNA, the CDR3 is TGTGCCAGCAGCCCCCTAGCGGGGGGAACTTACAATGAGCAGTTCTTC. Translating it yields CASSPLAGGTYNEQFF.

V usage is TRBV12-3 or TRBV12-4 and J usage is TRBJ2-7, with 7 bases that match TRBD1. Trimming took 4 bases from V and 4 from J; bases not matched to a gene: 10. CDR3 length: 15 amino acids. The CDR3 sequence: CASSSSRDRLYEQYF. CDR3 in DNA: TGTGCCAGCAGTTCCTCGAGGGACAGATTATACGAGCAGTACTTC.

CDR3 sequence (DNA): TGTGCCAGCAGCTTTTGGACGGGTACGGAGCAGTTCTTC. It yields the protein CASSFWTGTEQFF. The rearrangement joins TRBV5-6 to TRBJ2-1; no clear D. Trimming removed 2 bases from V and 10 bases from J, with 13 bases in between. Germline-derived CDR1 and CDR2 are SGHDT and YYEEEE. CDR3 size: 13 residues.

The rearrangement links TRBV7-8 to TRBJ2-3; D is unclear. This CDR3 comprises 12 residues. Trimming stripped 8 bases from V and 4 bases from J, with 10 bases between. Germline V gene sequence: CDR1 SGHVS, CDR2 FQNEAQ. CDR3 protein: CASADWADTQYF. Here the CDR3 DNA reads TGTGCCAGCGCAGACTGGGCAGATACGCAGTATTTT.

CDR3 region: CASSYTHKTGELFF. The CDR3 DNA reads as TGTGCCAGCAGTTACACCCATAAGACCGGGGAGCTGTTTTTT. The gene calls are TRBV6-2 or TRBV6-3 and TRBJ2-2; D unclear. The CDR3 totals 14 residues. Germline V gene lookup returns CDR1 MNHEY and CDR2 SVGEGT. V was pared by 2 bases and J by 5 bases, with 9 bases between.

V usage is TRBV5-4 and J usage is TRBJ2-1, with D uncertain. V was shortened by 0 bases and J by 0 bases, with 7 bases between the two germline ends. The germline V gene encodes CDR1 SGHNT and CDR2 YYREEE (reference sequence). The CDR3 consists of 15 residues. The CDR3 here is CASSLGVSSYNEQFF. DNA of the CDR3: TGTGCCAGCAGCTTGGGCGTTAGCTCCTACAATGAGCAGTTCTTC.